The 23 T cell receptor beta chains below all came from one sample that was sequenced in a study of blood T cells in healthy people across ages. A sample-barcoded 5' primer and a J-beta primer mix were used in a second PCR of about 7 to 11 cycles. TCRdb used MiXCR to reprocess the 5' RACE reads, holding one entry per CDR3 protein. The data show 1.5 million or so distinct CDR3 sequences, roughly two fifths seen once. Sequenced material: blood. The receptors stem from a woman aged 18-30 years in good health.

The chain links TRBV11-2 to TRBJ1-6; 11 nucleotides line up with TRBD1. The CDR3 has 15 amino acids. After removal of 6 bases from V and 4 bases from J, the junction contained 2 bases not matched to a gene. Germline V gene sequence: CDR1 SGHAT, CDR2 FQNNGV. CDR3 protein: CASRGDRGYNSPLHF. The CDR3 DNA is TGTGCCAGCAGGGGGGACAGGGGGTATAATTCACCCCTCCACTTT.

Of note for this clonotype: The germline gene is not matched at one end of the junction; a read error may be the cause. The chain uses TRBV11-2 and TRBJ2-7; 7 nucleotides line up with TRBD1. The germline V gene has CDR1 SGHAT and CDR2 FQNNGV. CDR3 length equals 13 residues. The CDR3 DNA reads TGTGCCAACAGCCTACAGGGGATGTACGAGCAGTACTTC. Translation gives CANSLQGMYEQYF.

The J gene is TRBJ2-1, the V gene TRBV29-1, with D possibly TRBD2 on 5 matching bases. Trimming stripped 7 bases from V and 0 bases from J, with 13 bases between. The CDR3 is 14 residues long. Germline assignment: CDR1 SQVTM and CDR2 ANQGSEA. Written as DNA, the CDR3 is TGCAGCGCCGGATGGGCGGGCTCCTACAATGAGCAGTTCTTC. This sequence encodes CSAGWAGSYNEQFF.

This chain uses TRBV20-1 with TRBJ2-7; D unresolved. Trimming removed 1 base from V and 7 bases from J, with 11 bases in between. The CDR3 has 12 residues. Germline CDR1 reads DFQATT; CDR2 reads SNEGSKA (reference sequence). As DNA, the CDR3 is TGCAGTGCTAGAGTCACCCAGGTGGAGCAGTACTTC. Translating it yields CSARVTQVEQYF.

J is TRBJ2-3 and V is TRBV30, with TRBD2 matching 9 bases. V lost 4 bases, J lost 4 bases, and 6 bases stayed unmatched. The germline CDR1 and CDR2 sequences are GTSNPN and SVGIG (reference sequence). The CDR3 is made up of 14 amino acids. The DNA for the CDR3 is TGTGCCTGGAACGTAGCGGGGGTGGCAGATACGCAGTATTTT. Encoded protein: CAWNVAGVADTQYF.

In this sample, this clonotype turned up a few times. The chain is built from TRBV3-1 and TRBJ2-7; 10 bases align to TRBD1. The CDR3 has 16 amino acids. The germline V gene encodes CDR1 LGHDT and CDR2 YNNKEL (reference sequence). V was clipped by 0 bases and J by 1 base; unmatched bases: 3. Here the CDR3 reads CASSQDGTGVSYEQYF. CDR3 coding DNA: TGTGCCAGCAGCCAAGACGGGACAGGGGTATCCTACGAGCAGTACTTC.

This clonotype was seen a few times. J is TRBJ2-7 and V is TRBV25-1; weak D call: TRBD2 (6 bases). Germline CDR1 MGHDK, CDR2 SYGVNS. This CDR3 is 12 amino acids long. The ends were cut back, 7 bases at V and 6 bases at J, with 13 bases in the middle. CDR3 amino acids: CASTSSGVEQYF. The CDR3 bases are TGTGCCAGCACCTCCTCGGGGGTCGAGCAGTACTTC.

The chain recombines TRBV2 with TRBJ2-1, with D possibly being TRBD2 (5 bases). Germline assignment: CDR1 SNHLY and CDR2 FYNNEI. The ends were cut back, 0 bases at V and 5 bases at J, with 11 bases in the middle. This CDR3 has 15 amino acids. CDR3 loop: CASSEARVTNNEQFF. Written as DNA, the CDR3 is TGTGCCAGCAGTGAAGCGCGGGTTACTAACAATGAGCAGTTCTTC. Complete variable domain (other parts from reference TRBV2 and TRBJ2-1): EPEVTQTPSHQVTQMGQEVILRCVPISNHLYFYWYRQILGQKVEFLVSFYNNEISEKSEIFDDQFSVERPDGSNFTLKIRSTKLEDSAMYFCASSEARVTNNEQFFGPGTRLTVL.

The chain uses TRBV4-3 and TRBJ1-2, with D hard to call. There are 14 residues in the CDR3. Germline CDR1 and CDR2: LGHNA and YSLEER. V shed 0 bases and J shed 7 bases, with 12 bases lying between them. CDR3 sequence reads: CASSQDLGSGGYTF. The DNA for the CDR3 is TGCGCCAGCAGCCAAGATCTGGGGTCCGGTGGCTACACCTTC.

The CDR3: CASSDGTSGSNEQYF. The CDR3 nucleotides read TGTGCCAGCAGTGACGGGACTAGCGGGAGCAATGAGCAGTACTTC. The rearrangement joins TRBV6-4 to TRBJ2-7, with 14 bases identical to TRBD2. Germline V gene sequence: CDR1 MRHNA, CDR2 SNTAGT. The CDR3 runs 15 residues. V shed 2 bases and J 7 bases; nucleotides not matched to a gene: 4.

The table lists this clonotype with a few counts. V usage is TRBV6-2 or TRBV6-3 and J usage is TRBJ2-3; D is perhaps TRBD2 (7 bases). Germline CDR1 is MNHEY and CDR2 is SVGEGT. Trimming stripped 4 bases from V and 7 bases from J, with 15 bases between. This CDR3 is built from 14 residues. CDR3 sequence reads: CASSLGAGEYTQYF. The CDR3 bases are TGTGCCAGCAGTTTGGGGGCGGGGGAGTATACGCAGTATTTT.

The chain has TRBV11-2 and TRBJ2-3, with TRBD2 identical over 7 bases. The CDR3 covers 16 residues. Germline V gene sequence: CDR1 SGHAT, CDR2 FQNNGV. V shed 3 bases and J 3 bases; nucleotides not matched to a gene: 9. This CDR3 reads CASSLTTGTTTDTQYF. The CDR3 DNA sequence: TGTGCCAGCAGCTTGACTACGGGGACTACTACAGATACGCAGTATTTT.

This chain uses TRBV9 with TRBJ2-7; 8 nucleotides line up with TRBD1. The length of the CDR3 is 18 residues. The V gene's germline CDR1 is SGDLS and CDR2 YYNGEE. Unmatched junction bases numbered 11, after V lost 0 bases and J lost 0 bases. The CDR3 loop reads CASSVEIRPGQASYEQYF. The CDR3 nucleotides read TGTGCCAGCAGCGTAGAGATTCGACCGGGACAGGCCTCCTACGAGCAGTACTTC.

The V gene is TRBV6-5, the J gene TRBJ2-1; 12 bases are shared with TRBD2. V gave up 0 bases and J gave up 5 bases; unmatched junction bases: 8. Germline V CDR1 and CDR2: MNHEY, SVGAGI. The CDR3 spans 18 residues. The CDR3 spells CASSYSELAGGLDNEQFF. The CDR3 DNA is TGTGCCAGCAGTTACTCGGAACTAGCGGGGGGCCTTGACAATGAGCAGTTCTTC.

The CDR3 here is CASSYSIEDTQYF. In DNA form, the CDR3 reads TGTGCCAGCAGTTACTCGATTGAAGATACGCAGTATTTT. The rearrangement uses TRBV6-6 and TRBJ2-3; D gene uncertain. Germline V gene sequence: CDR1 MNHNY, CDR2 SVGAGI (reference sequence). The CDR3 has 13 residues. The V end was cut by 0 bases, the J end by 5 bases, with 6 bases between.

This clonotype was counted between two and nine times. The V gene is TRBV6-1, the J gene TRBJ2-1; D is ambiguous. Deletions cut 6 bases from V and 6 bases from J, with 27 bases between. CDR1 and CDR2 from the germline V gene are MNHNS and SASEGT. The CDR3 extends over 18 amino acids. The DNA of the CDR3 is TGTGCCAGCAGCCCACCTATTCTCCGTATACGAACCCTCAATGAGCAGTTCTTC. Its translation is CASSPPILRIRTLNEQFF.

Regarding this clonotype: Given a much more abundant clone one base away, this may be a read error. The genes are TRBV12-3 or TRBV12-4 and TRBJ2-1; no definite D call. Deletions cut 1 base from V and 0 bases from J, with 7 bases between. The CDR3 runs 15 residues. CDR3 nucleotides: TGTGCCAGCAGTTTAGGAGTGTACTCCTACAATGAGCAGTTCTTC. It translates to CASSLGVYSYNEQFF.

This clonotype was counted only a few times. The V call is TRBV30, the J call TRBJ1-2, with 7 bases lining up with TRBD1. The CDR3 has 12 amino acids. Trimming cost V 4 bases and J 6 bases; bases outside gene matches: 5. Per the germline V gene, CDR1 is GTSNPN and CDR2 is SVGIG (reference sequence). CDR3 nucleotides: TGTGCCTGGAATTTAGGGGGCAATGGCTACACCTTC. It codes for CAWNLGGNGYTF.

This chain connects TRBV4-1 to TRBJ1-5, with D possibly matching TRBD1 (5 bases). The V gene lost 1 base and the J gene lost 6 bases, with 16 bases spanning the gap. The CDR3 length is 16 residues. In germline, CDR1 is MGHRA, CDR2 YSYEKL. In DNA form, the CDR3 reads TGCGCCAGCAGCCAAGTGAGTACAGGACGAGGTCAGCCCCAGCATTTT. This gives the protein CASSQVSTGRGQPQHF.

The J gene is TRBJ1-5, the V gene TRBV20-1; 12 nucleotides match TRBD1. V lost 5 bases, J lost 6 bases, and 11 bases stayed unmatched. Germline-derived CDR1 and CDR2 are DFQATT and SNEGSKA (reference sequence). This CDR3 has 16 amino acids. The CDR3 spells CSAHFGGTGGGQPQHF. The CDR3 DNA is TGCAGTGCTCACTTTGGGGGGACAGGGGGCGGTCAGCCCCAGCATTTT.

The chain has TRBV11-2 and TRBJ1-1, with D uncertain. Germline CDR1 is SGHAT and CDR2 is FQNNGV. The V end lost 5 bases, the J end lost 9 bases, and 19 bases lay between the germline ends. The CDR3 extends over 14 amino acids. CDR3 sequence (DNA): TGTGCCAGCAGCCTTACGCCTTTGACCGAAAAAGCTTTCTTT. Its translation: CASSLTPLTEKAFF.

This clonotype has more than one count but fewer than ten. The rearrangement links TRBV7-8 to TRBJ2-5, with D tentatively TRBD1 (5 bases). Germline lookup yields CDR1 SGHVS and CDR2 FQNEAQ. This CDR3 comprises 15 residues. V was trimmed by 2 bases and J by 5 bases, leaving 15 bases between them. CDR3 sequence: CASSLLSGRMETQYF. CDR3 bases: TGTGCCAGCAGCTTACTGTCAGGGCGGATGGAGACCCAGTACTTC. Supplemented by reference TRBV7-8 and TRBJ2-5, the full variable domain reads GAGVSQSPRYKVAKRGQDVALRCDPISGHVSLFWYQQALGQGPEFLTYFQNEAQLDKSGLPSDRFFAERPEGSVSTLKIQRTQQEDSAVYLCASSLLSGRMETQYFGPGTRLLVL.

This clonotype was counted between two and nine times. The chain combines TRBV7-9 with TRBJ2-1, with TRBD1 identical over 7 bases. The CDR3 is made up of 15 amino acids. Germline V gene sequence: CDR1 SEHNR, CDR2 FQNEAQ (reference sequence). The V and J ends lost 3 bases and 7 bases, in that order; junction bases with no gene match: 9. CDR3 DNA sequence: TGTGCCAGCAGCTTTGAAGGGGGCAGGAGGAATGAGCAGTTCTTC. Translated, it gives CASSFEGGRRNEQFF.